The 28 T cell receptor beta chains given below trace back to one sample, sequenced in a study of blood T cells in healthy people across ages (dated by TCRdb to between 2014 and 2017). Libraries were built with 5' RACE. Sequenced on an Illumina HiSeq 2500. A second PCR of roughly 6 to 11 cycles was run with a J-beta primer mix and a sample-barcoded 5' primer. In-frame beta chains were kept once TCRdb had trimmed the public reads at Q25 with fastp and called clones with MiXCR. Each entry merges the rows of one CDR3 protein and shows their most common DNA and genes. The sample includes approximately 960,000 distinct CDR3 sequences, with 29% observed a single time. More than 8.5% of the sample lies in the top ten. These data were also reused for a study on T cells of mothers and their children.

The sequencing sample was made of blood. The receptors originated from a woman between 40 and 50 years old in good health.

This clonotype was seen more than once but under ten times. This may come from a read error, since a much larger clone is one base off. This rearrangement joins TRBV27 to TRBJ2-7; D gene unclear. The CDR3 is made up of 13 amino acids. V lost 5 bases to trimming and J lost 6 bases, with 14 bases between them. Germline CDR1 reads MNHEY; CDR2 reads SMNVEV (reference sequence). In nucleotides, the CDR3 is TGTGCCAGCAGTAAAGGCTTATGGATCGAGCAGTACTTC. Protein sequence: CASSKGLWIEQYF.

The chain has TRBV28 and TRBJ2-1, with 9 bases fitting TRBD2. Looked up from germline, CDR1 is MDHEN and CDR2 is SYDVKM. Trimming cost V 5 bases and J 9 bases; bases outside gene matches: 11. This CDR3 has 15 residues. CDR3: CASSPCGGVAGEQFF. CDR3 bases: TGTGCCAGCAGTCCCTGCGGGGGGGTAGCGGGTGAGCAGTTCTTC. The full variable domain, rest sourced from reference TRBV28 and TRBJ2-1, is DVKVTQSSRYLVKRTGEKVFLECVQDMDHENMFWYRQDPGLGLRLIYFSYDVKMKEKGDIPEGYSVSREKKERFSLILESASTNQTSMYLCASSPCGGVAGEQFFGPGTRLTVL.

This clonotype was detected many times. This chain connects TRBV2 to TRBJ2-5; D is uncertain. Trimming left V 5 bases short and J 1 base short, with 8 bases between. This CDR3 is 13 amino acids long. Per germline, CDR1 SNHLY and CDR2 FYNNEI. The CDR3 DNA is TGTGCCAGCAGTACAGAGTCCCAAGAGACCCAGTACTTC. This encodes CASSTESQETQYF.

This rearrangement joins TRBV7-2 to TRBJ2-5, with 15 positions matching TRBD2. TRBJ2-7 matches the DNA end more closely, so the J call is doubtful. Germline V gives CDR1 SGHTA, CDR2 FQGNSA. The CDR3 runs to 15 residues. The CDR3 region has the DNA TGTGCCACCGGGACTAGCGGGGGGCCCCTCTACGAGCAGTACTTC. Its translation is CATGTSGGPLYEQYF.

This chain joins TRBV5-1 and TRBJ2-2; D gene uncertain. Germline V gene lookup returns CDR1 SGHRS and CDR2 YFSETQ. The CDR3 has 12 residues. The ends were cut back, 0 bases at V and 10 bases at J, with 7 bases in the middle. The CDR3 here is CASSLADKELFF. The DNA of the CDR3 is TGCGCCAGCAGCTTGGCTGACAAGGAGCTGTTTTTT.

This clonotype was picked up a small number of times. J is TRBJ2-3 and V is TRBV4-1, with a tentative D call TRBD1 (6 bases). This CDR3 has 16 residues. Germline V gene sequence: CDR1 MGHRA, CDR2 YSYEKL. With 6 bases removed from V and 1 base from J, the gap between germline ends came to 17 bases. This chain's CDR3 is CASRDPGTKGTDTQYF. The CDR3 coding sequence is TGCGCCAGCAGGGACCCCGGGACAAAGGGCACAGATACGCAGTATTTT.

In this sample, this clonotype turned up a few times. The V gene is TRBV4-3, the J gene TRBJ2-7; 7 nucleotides match TRBD2. V dropped 1 base and J dropped 6; count of bases not matched to a gene: 9. This CDR3 contains 15 residues. Per the germline V gene, CDR1 is LGHNA and CDR2 is YSLEER. The CDR3 sequence: CASSQGILARGEQYF. In DNA, the CDR3 is TGCGCCAGCAGCCAAGGGATACTAGCGAGGGGCGAGCAGTACTTC.

For the CDR3, the DNA is TGTGCCAGCAGCCAAGTGGAGGTAGGATACGAGCAGTACTTC. Translating it yields CASSQVEVGYEQYF. This chain links TRBV3-1 with TRBJ2-7; D possibly corresponds to TRBD2 (5 bases). Trimming took off 1 base at V and 4 bases at J, with 11 bases between the two ends. The germline V gene encodes CDR1 LGHDT and CDR2 YNNKEL (reference sequence). This CDR3 has 14 residues.

Details on this clonotype: This may come from a read error, since a much larger clone is one base off. The chain carries TRBV11-2 and TRBJ2-7; D gene unclear. With 5 bases removed from V and 7 bases from J, the gap between germline ends came to 18 bases. CDR1 is SGHAT, CDR2 FQNNGV, per germline. The CDR3 extends over 14 amino acids. This CDR3 reads CASSRRYANPEQYF. DNA of the CDR3: TGTGCCAGCAGCCGACGCTACGCCAATCCTGAGCAGTACTTC.

The V gene is TRBV6-5, the J gene TRBJ1-2; weak D call: TRBD1 (6 bases). Trimming removed 7 bases at V and 4 bases at J, with 22 bases between. Per germline, CDR1 MNHEY and CDR2 SVGAGI. The CDR3 has 16 residues. CDR3 loop: CASTSGVQGEAYGYTF. The CDR3 nucleotides are TGTGCCAGCACTTCGGGGGTACAGGGAGAGGCCTATGGCTACACCTTC.

The rearrangement links TRBV19 to TRBJ2-5, with a possible D match to TRBD2 (7 bases). The CDR3 is 14 residues long. The V end lost 9 bases, the J end lost 2 bases, and 16 bases lay between the germline ends. From germline, CDR1 is LNHDA and CDR2 SQIVND (reference sequence). CDR3 in amino acids: CASRTRGGQETQYF. The DNA of the CDR3 is TGTGCCAGCAGAACCAGGGGAGGGCAAGAGACCCAGTACTTC.

The sample holds a few counts of this clonotype. This chain uses TRBV20-1 with TRBJ1-2; TRBD1 aligns across 7 bases. This CDR3 region has 15 residues. Germline assignment: CDR1 DFQATT and CDR2 SNEGSKA (reference sequence). The V and J ends lost 1 base and 3 bases, in that order; junction bases with no gene match: 8. In nucleotides, the CDR3 is TGCAGTGCTAGAGTGGCGGGACAGAGCTACTATGGCTACACCTTC. Translation: CSARVAGQSYYGYTF.

This clonotype was seen repeatedly, ten times or more. The chain recombines TRBV30 with TRBJ2-5; D could derive from TRBD1 or TRBD2 (5 bases each). Trimming removed 1 base at V and 0 bases at J, with 15 bases between. CDR1 GTSNPN and CDR2 SVGIG come from the germline V gene (reference sequence). There are 16 residues in the CDR3. This CDR3 is CAWSGITGTDQETQYF. In DNA form, the CDR3 reads TGTGCCTGGAGTGGGATCACCGGGACCGACCAAGAGACCCAGTACTTC.

V and J are TRBV4-3 and TRBJ1-2; tentative D call: TRBD1 (5 bases). This CDR3 is built from 14 residues. Trimming left V 0 bases short and J 6 bases short, with 11 bases between. CDR1 and CDR2 (germline): LGHNA, YSLEER. The CDR3 DNA reads as TGCGCCAGCAGCCAAGATCAGGGTCAGGATGGCTACACCTTC. Translation: CASSQDQGQDGYTF.

This clonotype came up a few times. One junction end does not reproduce the germline sequence, and a read error may be involved. The chain links TRBV4-3 to TRBJ2-4; 8 nucleotides agree with TRBD2. The J call may be incorrect, as the DNA end agrees better with TRBJ2-7. Germline V gene lookup returns CDR1 LGHNA and CDR2 YSLEER. The CDR3 has 16 amino acids. The CDR3 DNA reads as TGCGCCGGCAGCCAATCTTTACAGGGACTAGTGGACGAGCAGTACTTC. Its protein is CAGSQSLQGLVDEQYF.

The genes are TRBV12-3 or TRBV12-4 and TRBJ1-5, with TRBD1 identical over 8 bases. The CDR3 length is 16 residues. Unmatched junction bases numbered 9, after V lost 2 bases and J lost 6 bases. The CDR3 bases are TGTGCCAGCAGTTTATCAGGCAGGGGGCTTGGTCAGCCCCAGCATTTT. Its translation: CASSLSGRGLGQPQHF.

The V gene is TRBV20-1, the J gene TRBJ1-1; D may be TRBD1 (6 bases). V was clipped by 3 bases and J by 4 bases, with 15 bases between them. This CDR3 has 14 amino acids. Germline V gene sequence: CDR1 DFQATT, CDR2 SNEGSKA (reference sequence). The CDR3 DNA reads TGCAGTGCTAGGATTGGGGGCTGGGGCACTGAAGCTTTCTTT. It encodes CSARIGGWGTEAFF.

This sequence joins TRBV6-2 or TRBV6-3 and TRBJ2-5; D gene uncertain. From germline, CDR1 is MNHEY and CDR2 SVGEGT. Trimming cost V 4 bases and J 2 bases, with 11 bases left between them. This CDR3 is built from 14 residues. The CDR3 bases are TGTGCCAGCAGTTGGGCTTTGGTACAAGAGACCCAGTACTTC. Translation: CASSWALVQETQYF.

J is TRBJ2-7 and V is TRBV20-1; 8 nucleotides match TRBD2. The last part of the DNA fits TRBJ2-5 better; the J call may be wrong. This CDR3 has 14 residues. Germline V gene data show CDR1 as DFQATT and CDR2 as SNEGSKA (reference sequence). This CDR3 is CSAQAGLAWETQYF. DNA of the CDR3: TGCAGTGCTCAGGCTGGACTAGCTTGGGAGACCCAGTACTTC.

V usage is TRBV11-2 and J usage is TRBJ2-2; perhaps TRBD2 as D (6 bases). The CDR3 consists of 15 residues. Trimming left V 6 bases short and J 2 bases short, with 13 bases between. Germline V gene sequence: CDR1 SGHAT, CDR2 FQNNGV. Here the CDR3 DNA reads TGTGCCAGCAGGGGGGGTAGGACAAACACCGGGGAGCTGTTTTTT. This sequence encodes CASRGGRTNTGELFF.

This clonotype was counted many times. The chain joins TRBV12-3 or TRBV12-4 to TRBJ2-6; D is unclear. This CDR3 contains 18 residues. V lost 2 bases and J 0 bases, leaving 14 bases between the germline ends. The CDR3 DNA sequence: TGTGCCAGCAGTTTAAGTTTGCAGCCACACTCTGGGGCCAACGTCCTGACTTTC. Translated, it gives CASSLSLQPHSGANVLTF.

In regard to this clonotype: A read error is possible here, since a much larger clone lies one base away. The gene calls are TRBV7-3 and TRBJ2-1, with 12 bases fitting TRBD2. The V gene's germline CDR1 is SGHTA and CDR2 FQGTGA. This CDR3 region has 18 residues. This chain's CDR3 is CVSSLRVPGLAGYNEQFF. The DNA of the CDR3 is TGTGTCAGCAGCTTAAGGGTCCCGGGACTAGCGGGCTACAATGAGCAGTTCTTC.

Only a few counts were recorded for this clonotype. The rearrangement links TRBV7-2 to TRBJ2-5, with D possibly being TRBD1 (6 bases). The CDR3 length is 13 residues. The germline V gene has CDR1 SGHTA and CDR2 FQGNSA. The V end lost 1 base, the J end lost 7 bases, and 10 bases lay between the germline ends. The CDR3 coding sequence is TGTGCCAGCAGCTTAGGGGACACCAGGACCCAGTACTTC. As protein: CASSLGDTRTQYF.

This chain uses TRBV12-3 or TRBV12-4 with TRBJ2-1, with 12 bases aligning to TRBD2. V lost 7 bases to trimming and J lost 7 bases; unmatched junction nucleotides: 11. There are 16 residues in the CDR3. The CDR3 here is CASIPPRTSGKNEQFF. Written as DNA, the CDR3 is TGTGCCAGCATCCCACCAAGGACTAGCGGGAAAAATGAGCAGTTCTTC.

This clonotype occurred a few times. The CDR3 sequence: CASSYRGWAEQFF. The CDR3, as DNA: TGTGCCAGCAGTTACCGGGGGTGGGCTGAGCAGTTCTTC. The chain recombines TRBV6-5 with TRBJ2-1, with a possible D match to TRBD2 (6 bases). The CDR3 totals 13 residues. The V gene lost 2 bases and the J gene lost 9 bases, with 11 bases spanning the gap. Germline assignment: CDR1 MNHEY and CDR2 SVGAGI.

As regards this clonotype: A much larger clone lies one base from this, so it may be a read error. This CDR3 is CASSPTGNNDQPQHF. CDR3 DNA: TGTGCCAGCTCACCGACAGGGAATAACGATCAGCCCCAGCATTTT. The rearrangement uses TRBV18 and TRBJ1-5; 7 nucleotides agree with TRBD1. V shed 3 bases and J 5 bases; nucleotides not matched to a gene: 7. This CDR3 comprises 15 residues. Per germline, CDR1 KGHSH and CDR2 LQKENI.

In its sample, this clonotype was seen many times. The chain links TRBV7-2 to TRBJ2-7; no firm D call. With 5 bases removed from V and 6 bases from J, the gap between germline ends came to 11 bases. CDR1 is SGHTA, CDR2 FQGNSA, per germline. This CDR3 region has 12 residues. CDR3 DNA: TGTGCCAGCAGCCCGACACTGGGCGAGCAGTACTTC. Translation gives CASSPTLGEQYF.

This clonotype was detected only a few times. The chain combines TRBV2 with TRBJ2-5; 13 positions match TRBD2. TRBJ2-7 matches the DNA end more closely, so the J call is doubtful. The germline V gene encodes CDR1 SNHLY and CDR2 FYNNEI. This CDR3 region has 14 residues. DNA for the CDR3: TGTGCCAGCAGCCGACTAGCGGGGGGTAACGAGCAGTACTTC. It encodes CASSRLAGGNEQYF.